The rows below give T cell receptor beta chains drawn from one sample of a study of T cell repertoires in cytomegalovirus infection. No antigen has been assigned to these receptors. MiXCR, run by TCRdb on the reads, gives a single entry per CDR3 protein. The sample shows nearly 700,000 distinct CDR3 sequences, approximately 33% of them seen only once. Sequenced material: cultured PBMCs, taken from culture after CMV antigen stimulation. The source of these receptors is a human donor in good health (CMV status not recorded). Some clones in this sample may be carry-over from other donors' samples. The CDR3 runs from the conserved cysteine through the conserved F or W. The D gene is left open where the match is weak. Not every row has a clone size; where given, it reads once, few, many or a size class.

D gene: TRBD1; clone size: NA; V gene: TRBV18; J gene: TRBJ1-2; CDR3 DNA: TGTGCCAGCTGGGACAGGGTTGGCGAATATGGCTACACCTTC; CDR3 protein: CASWDRVGEYGYTF
D gene: NA; clone size: few; V gene: TRBV30; J gene: TRBJ1-4; CDR3 DNA: TGTGCCCGACGGGACACAAGTAATGAAAAACTGTTTTTT; CDR3 protein: CARRDTSNEKLFF
D gene: NA; clone size: NA; V gene: TRBV9; J gene: TRBJ2-7; CDR3 DNA: TGTGCCAGCAGCGTAGGAACTAGTTTGGCGTACGAGCAGTACTTC; CDR3 protein: CASSVGTSLAYEQYF
D gene: TRBD1; clone size: few; V gene: TRBV6-1; J gene: TRBJ1-6; CDR3 DNA: TGTGCCAGCGAAGTAGGGACAGGGAATTCACCCCTCCACTTT; CDR3 protein: CASEVGTGNSPLHF
D gene: NA; clone size: few; V gene: TRBV7-2; J gene: TRBJ1-6; CDR3 DNA: TGTGCCAGCAGCTTAGAACGACAGAATTCACCCCTCCACTTT; CDR3 protein: CASSLERQNSPLHF
D gene: TRBD1; clone size: NA; V gene: TRBV12-5; J gene: TRBJ2-3; CDR3 DNA: TGTGCTAGTGGTTTTGGGACAGACACAGATACGCAGTATTTT; CDR3 protein: CASGFGTDTDTQYF
D gene: TRBD1; clone size: NA; V gene: TRBV6-7; J gene: TRBJ1-2; CDR3 DNA: TGTGCCAGCAGTAACCAGGGGGAACCAAGCCATGCGAATCGCTATGGCTACACCTTC; CDR3 protein: CASSNQGEPSHANRYGYTF
D gene: NA; clone size: NA; V gene: TRBV5-1; J gene: TRBJ1-2; CDR3 DNA: TGCGCCAGCAGCTTGGACGGCCCCCAGCAGGGCTACACCTTC; CDR3 protein: CASSLDGPQQGYTF
D gene: TRBD2; clone size: few; V gene: TRBV7-2; J gene: TRBJ2-7; CDR3 DNA: TGTGCCAGCAGCTACGGGGGGATCTACGAGCAGTACTTC; CDR3 protein: CASSYGGIYEQYF
D gene: TRBD2; clone size: NA; V gene: TRBV4-3; J gene: TRBJ2-5; CDR3 DNA: TGCGCCAGCAGCCCATCCCCGGGACTAGCGGGAGGAGTGGAGACCCAGTACTTC; CDR3 protein: CASSPSPGLAGGVETQYF
D gene: TRBD1; clone size: NA; V gene: TRBV6-1; J gene: TRBJ2-3; CDR3 DNA: TGTGCCAGCAGTGTAGACAGGGTTGGGACAGATACGCAGTATTTT; CDR3 protein: CASSVDRVGTDTQYF
D gene: TRBD2; clone size: NA; V gene: TRBV20-1; J gene: TRBJ2-3; CDR3 DNA: TGCAGTGCTAGGGAGGGGACTAGCGGATACACAGATACGCAGTATTTT; CDR3 protein: CSAREGTSGYTDTQYF
D gene: NA; clone size: NA; V gene: TRBV12-3/TRBV12-4; J gene: TRBJ1-2; CDR3 DNA: TGTGCCAGCAGTTTTGGGCAGACAGGCTACACCTTC; CDR3 protein: CASSFGQTGYTF
D gene: TRBD1; clone size: NA; V gene: TRBV28; J gene: TRBJ1-5; CDR3 DNA: TGTGCCAGCAGACTTCAAGGGGGCGGTCTCAATCAGCCCCAGCATTTT; CDR3 protein: CASRLQGGGLNQPQHF
D gene: TRBD2; clone size: NA; V gene: TRBV20-1; J gene: TRBJ2-6; CDR3 DNA: TGCAGTGCTAGACTTAATAATGGGGGGGGAGGGGCCAACGTCCTGACTTTC; CDR3 protein: CSARLNNGGGGANVLTF
D gene: TRBD1; clone size: many; V gene: TRBV7-2; J gene: TRBJ2-7; CDR3 DNA: TGTGCCAGCAGCTTAGAGGGGGCCCCAGGGTTCTACGAGCAGTACTTC; CDR3 protein: CASSLEGAPGFYEQYF
D gene: TRBD2; clone size: many; V gene: TRBV7-6; J gene: TRBJ2-2; CDR3 DNA: TGTGCCAGCAGCTTAGAGAGCGGGGGCCTTTCCGGGGAGCTGTTTTTT; CDR3 protein: CASSLESGGLSGELFF
D gene: TRBD2; clone size: NA; V gene: TRBV7-9; J gene: TRBJ2-3; CDR3 DNA: TGTGCCAGCAGCTCGCAGCGGGGTTCTAGCACAGATACGCAGTATTTT; CDR3 protein: CASSSQRGSSTDTQYF
D gene: NA; clone size: once; V gene: TRBV19; J gene: TRBJ2-5; CDR3 DNA: TGTGCCAGTAGCTCCGGAAACCAGGGGGAGACCCAGTACTTC; CDR3 protein: CASSSGNQGETQYF
D gene: NA; clone size: NA; V gene: TRBV15; J gene: TRBJ1-5; CDR3 DNA: TGTGCCACCAGCAGAGATCATGGCAATCAGCCCCAGCATTTT; CDR3 protein: CATSRDHGNQPQHF
D gene: TRBD2; clone size: NA; V gene: TRBV7-6; J gene: TRBJ2-3; CDR3 DNA: TGTGCCAGCAGCCCGACTAGCGGGAGTCGGAGTACGCAGTATTTT; CDR3 protein: CASSPTSGSRSTQYF
D gene: NA; clone size: NA; V gene: TRBV6-1; J gene: TRBJ2-1; CDR3 DNA: TGTGCCAGCAGTGAACTGTTTGGACGGTCCCTTTACAATGAGCAGTTCTTC; CDR3 protein: CASSELFGRSLYNEQFF
D gene: NA; clone size: many; V gene: TRBV7-2; J gene: TRBJ2-2; CDR3 DNA: TGTGCCAGCAGCTTACAGGCAGACTTCGCCGGGGAGCTGTTTTTT; CDR3 protein: CASSLQADFAGELFF
D gene: NA; clone size: NA; V gene: TRBV4-1; J gene: TRBJ2-3; CDR3 DNA: TGCGCCAGCAGCCAAGTCCGTCTAAGCACAGATACGCAGTATTTT; CDR3 protein: CASSQVRLSTDTQYF
D gene: TRBD1; clone size: few; V gene: TRBV6-2/TRBV6-3; J gene: TRBJ1-2; CDR3 DNA: TGTGCCAGCAGCTGGGTCGCGGGACAGGACAGCTACACCTTC; CDR3 protein: CASSWVAGQDSYTF
D gene: TRBD2; clone size: few; V gene: TRBV7-9; J gene: TRBJ2-3; CDR3 DNA: TGTGCCAGCAGCTTAATACTAGCGGCCACAGATACGCAGTATTTT; CDR3 protein: CASSLILAATDTQYF
D gene: NA; clone size: NA; V gene: TRBV11-2; J gene: TRBJ2-3; CDR3 DNA: TGTGCCAGCAGCCAAACTCGGGGAGGCGCAGATACGCAGTATTTT; CDR3 protein: CASSQTRGGADTQYF
D gene: NA; clone size: NA; V gene: TRBV19; J gene: TRBJ2-7; CDR3 DNA: TGTGCCAGTAGCCCAGAAGGGACTTTTGCCTCCTACGAGCAGTACTTC; CDR3 protein: CASSPEGTFASYEQYF
D gene: NA; clone size: NA; V gene: TRBV20-1; J gene: TRBJ1-5; CDR3 DNA: TGCAGTGCCAAAACAGGGTCTCATAATCAGCCCCAGCATTTT; CDR3 protein: CSAKTGSHNQPQHF
D gene: NA; clone size: many; V gene: TRBV5-6; J gene: TRBJ1-6; CDR3 DNA: TGTGCCAGCAGCCTAAACCCCGGAATTTGGGATTCACCCCTCCACTTT; CDR3 protein: CASSLNPGIWDSPLHF
D gene: NA; clone size: NA; V gene: TRBV12-3/TRBV12-4; J gene: TRBJ1-2; CDR3 DNA: TGTGCCAGCAGGGGCGACAAGAACTATGGCTACACCTTC; CDR3 protein: CASRGDKNYGYTF
D gene: NA; clone size: few; V gene: TRBV7-2; J gene: TRBJ1-6; CDR3 DNA: TGTGCCAGCAGCCCCGGGGGCGACTGGGGTTCACCCCTCCACTTT; CDR3 protein: CASSPGGDWGSPLHF
D gene: NA; clone size: many; V gene: TRBV7-2; J gene: TRBJ1-3; CDR3 DNA: TGTGCCAGCAGCTTAGAAGCAGGGAGGAACACCATATATTTT; CDR3 protein: CASSLEAGRNTIYF
D gene: NA; clone size: NA; V gene: TRBV15; J gene: TRBJ2-3; CDR3 DNA: TGTGCCACCAGCAGAGCAGGCCGGTTAGGGACTGCCACAGATACGCAGTATTTT; CDR3 protein: CATSRAGRLGTATDTQYF
D gene: TRBD2; clone size: few; V gene: TRBV12-3/TRBV12-4; J gene: TRBJ2-3; CDR3 DNA: TGTGCCAGCACAAGGGCGGGAGGGCCCACCACAGATACGCAGTATTTT; CDR3 protein: CASTRAGGPTTDTQYF
D gene: TRBD1; clone size: NA; V gene: TRBV28; J gene: TRBJ2-2; CDR3 DNA: TGTGCCAGCAGTCCTGGACAGGGGAGAGGACAGGACACCGGGGAGCTGTTTTTT; CDR3 protein: CASSPGQGRGQDTGELFF
D gene: TRBD2; clone size: NA; V gene: TRBV28; J gene: TRBJ2-2; CDR3 DNA: TGTGCCAGCAGTCTGACTAGCGGGGGGCCAGCCGGGGAGCTGTTTTTT; CDR3 protein: CASSLTSGGPAGELFF
D gene: NA; clone size: NA; V gene: TRBV7-3; J gene: TRBJ1-1; CDR3 DNA: TGTGCCAGCAGCTCGGGTTTCTGGGAGGGGGAGGATTTCTTT; CDR3 protein: CASSSGFWEGEDFF
D gene: NA; clone size: NA; V gene: TRBV6-5; J gene: TRBJ1-6; CDR3 DNA: TGTGCCAGCAGTCGAGGGGGAGATAATTCACCCCTCCACTTT; CDR3 protein: CASSRGGDNSPLHF
D gene: TRBD1; clone size: many; V gene: TRBV7-2; J gene: TRBJ1-4; CDR3 DNA: TGTGCCAGCAGCTTACCGGGACAGAGAGAAAAACTGTTTTTT; CDR3 protein: CASSLPGQREKLFF
D gene: NA; clone size: few; V gene: TRBV6-1; J gene: TRBJ2-7; CDR3 DNA: TGTGCCAGCAGGCCGGACACCCACTACGAGCAGTACTTC; CDR3 protein: CASRPDTHYEQYF
D gene: NA; clone size: once; V gene: TRBV20-1; J gene: TRBJ1-4; CDR3 DNA: TGCAGTCCAACCCAGGCAGGGGATGAAAAACTGTTTTTT; CDR3 protein: CSPTQAGDEKLFF
D gene: TRBD1; clone size: NA; V gene: TRBV6-5; J gene: TRBJ1-1; CDR3 DNA: TGTGCCAGCAGCCGGACAGGGGGACATAATTCTTTT; CDR3 protein: CASSRTGGHNSF
D gene: TRBD2; clone size: NA; V gene: TRBV7-9; J gene: TRBJ2-7; CDR3 DNA: TGTGCCAGCACCGGACTAGCGGGAGACGAGCAGTACTTC; CDR3 protein: CASTGLAGDEQYF
D gene: TRBD2; clone size: many; V gene: TRBV7-2; J gene: TRBJ2-3; CDR3 DNA: TGTGCCAGCAGCTTAAGGCCTAGCGGGAGGGCCGTGAAAATTGTAACGCAGTATTTT; CDR3 protein: CASSLRPSGRAVKIVTQYF
D gene: TRBD2; clone size: NA; V gene: TRBV7-6; J gene: TRBJ2-5; CDR3 DNA: TGTGCCAGCAGCTTTGGCGGGGGGCCCCGGCAGACCCAGTACTTC; CDR3 protein: CASSFGGGPRQTQYF
D gene: NA; clone size: once; V gene: TRBV18; J gene: TRBJ1-5; CDR3 DNA: TGTGCCAGCTCACCACTCCCAGACAACAACCGCAATCAGCCCCAGCATTTT; CDR3 protein: CASSPLPDNNRNQPQHF
D gene: NA; clone size: NA; V gene: TRBV20-1; J gene: TRBJ2-2; CDR3 DNA: TGCAGTGCTAGAGATGTTTCGACCGGGGAGCTGTTTTTT; CDR3 protein: CSARDVSTGELFF
D gene: NA; clone size: few; V gene: TRBV6-5; J gene: TRBJ1-1; CDR3 DNA: TGTGCCAGCAGTTACTCGACTGGGCCGGGCACTGAAGCTTTCTTT; CDR3 protein: CASSYSTGPGTEAFF
D gene: TRBD1; clone size: many; V gene: TRBV6-1; J gene: TRBJ2-7; CDR3 DNA: TGTGCCAGCAGCCCATGGACAGGGTCGGCCTACGAGCAGTACTTC; CDR3 protein: CASSPWTGSAYEQYF
D gene: TRBD1; clone size: NA; V gene: TRBV18; J gene: TRBJ2-7; CDR3 DNA: TGTGCCAGTTCCGACAGGGGTATAACCTACGAGCAGTACTTC; CDR3 protein: CASSDRGITYEQYF
D gene: NA; clone size: few; V gene: TRBV10-3; J gene: TRBJ2-7; CDR3 DNA: TGTGCCATCAGTGAGTCTACAGGCTACGAGCAGTACTTC; CDR3 protein: CAISESTGYEQYF
D gene: TRBD2; clone size: few; V gene: TRBV6-6; J gene: TRBJ2-5; CDR3 DNA: TGTGCCAGCAGTTACCCGGGTCGGAGCGGGGGATACCAAGAGACCCAGTACTTC; CDR3 protein: CASSYPGRSGGYQETQYF
D gene: NA; clone size: few; V gene: TRBV7-7; J gene: TRBJ2-5; CDR3 DNA: TGTGCCAGCAGCCGTCAACATGGGTTAGGATTGGGAGAGACCCAGTACTTC; CDR3 protein: CASSRQHGLGLGETQYF
D gene: NA; clone size: NA; V gene: TRBV29-1; J gene: TRBJ2-1; CDR3 DNA: TGCAGCGCCGGAGGGGGAACGACCCCCACCCAAAGTCAAGGGTCCTACAATGAGCAGTTCTTC; CDR3 protein: CSAGGGTTPTQSQGSYNEQFF